The 11 T cell receptor beta chains given below trace back to one sample, sequenced in a study of T cell responses to AZD1222 COVID-19 vaccine. The protocol was immunoSEQ multiplex PCR, while the TCRdb copy is restricted to in-frame clones and leaves out a portion. The data show 120,000 or so clones, 90% seen once. The source material was peripheral blood, sampled on day 0 of MenACWY control vaccination. The receptor set was obtained from an adult in good health.

The chain couples TRBV5-5 to TRBJ2-7, with 7 positions matching TRBD1. Germline lookup yields CDR1 SGHKS and CDR2 YYEKEE (reference sequence). The V and J ends lost 1 base and 1 base, in that order; junction bases with no gene match: 5. This CDR3 has 15 residues. The CDR3 region has the DNA TGTGCCAGCAGCTTGCAGCCAGGGGGTTCCTACGAGCAGTACTTC. Translation gives CASSLQPGGSYEQYF.

The CDR3 region is CASSYSTEAGGYTF. The DNA of the CDR3 is TGTGCCAGCAGTTACTCGACTGAAGCAGGAGGCTACACCTTC. The V call is TRBV6-5, the J call TRBJ1-2; D remains unclear. Germline loops: CDR1 MNHEY, CDR2 SVGAGI. The CDR3 has 14 residues. Trimming removed 0 bases from V and 8 bases from J, with 13 bases in between.

This CDR3 reads CASSERAALYEQYV. CDR3 DNA: TGCGCCAGCAGTGAGAGGGCAGCGCTCTACGAGCAGTACGTC. The V and J genes are TRBV10-2 and TRBJ2-7; no firm D call. From germline, CDR1 is WSHSY and CDR2 SAAADI. The CDR3 spans 14 residues. V was shortened by 2 bases and J by 3 bases, with 11 bases between the two germline ends.

The rearrangement links TRBV4-1 to TRBJ2-5; D possibly corresponds to TRBD1 (6 bases). The germline V gene encodes CDR1 MGHRA and CDR2 YSYEKL. This CDR3 has 14 amino acids. Between the trimmed V and J ends, which lost 4 bases and 5 bases, there was a span of 14 bases. The chain's CDR3 is CASSLGQPGETQYF. Here the CDR3 DNA reads TGCGCCAGCAGCCTCGGACAGCCGGGGGAGACCCAGTACTTC.

This clone was recorded a few times. The chain joins TRBV19 to TRBJ1-2; unclear D gene. This CDR3 is built from 12 residues. Germline V CDR1 and CDR2: LNHDA, SQIVND (reference sequence). V was pared by 7 bases and J by 5 bases, with 11 bases between. CDR3 DNA sequence: TGTGCCAGTACTGACCGCAATTATGGCTACACCTTC. It codes for CASTDRNYGYTF.

This clone has a handful of counts. The genes are TRBV28 and TRBJ2-7; D is uncertain. V was pared by 4 bases and J by 2 bases, with 15 bases between. Germline V gene lookup returns CDR1 MDHEN and CDR2 SYDVKM. The CDR3 extends over 15 amino acids. For the CDR3, the DNA is TGTGCCAGCAGTTCTTACAGTGGTAGGGCCTACGAGCAGTACGTC. Its protein is CASSSYSGRAYEQYV.

This clone was detected once. The chain links TRBV18 to TRBJ1-4; 9 nucleotides line up with TRBD1. Germline V gene sequence: CDR1 KGHSH, CDR2 LQKENI. The CDR3 is made up of 14 amino acids. J lost 8 bases, V lost 5 bases, and 6 bases had no gene match. In DNA form, the CDR3 reads TGTGCCAGCTCAGCAACAGGGGGCCAAGAAAAACTGTTTTTT. Its translation is CASSATGGQEKLFF.

The chain couples TRBV6-6 to TRBJ2-5; D is unresolved. Trimming took off 2 bases at V and 1 base at J, with 11 bases between the two ends. Germline loops: CDR1 MNHNY, CDR2 SVGAGI (reference sequence). The CDR3 length is 15 residues. CDR3 nucleotide sequence: TGTGCCAGCAGTTACGGAATTGGGATCCAAGAGACCCAGTACTTC. It translates to CASSYGIGIQETQYF.

The chain is built from TRBV2 and TRBJ2-7; a weak D match, TRBD2 (5 bases). Trimming cost V 4 bases and J 3 bases, with 7 bases left between them. The CDR3 totals 12 residues. CDR1 and CDR2 from the germline V gene are SNHLY and FYNNEI. CDR3 nucleotide sequence: TGTGCCAGCAGTGGAAGCGGCTACGAGCAGTACTTC. The encoded protein is CASSGSGYEQYF.

The chain recombines TRBV6-5 with TRBJ1-2; weak D call: TRBD1 (6 bases). CDR3 size: 14 residues. V was pared by 4 bases and J by 7 bases, with 16 bases between. Germline lookup yields CDR1 MNHEY and CDR2 SVGAGI. The CDR3, as DNA: TGTGCCAGCAGTTCCGCCGGAACAGGGCCTGGCTACACCTTC. Its translation is CASSSAGTGPGYTF.

The chain couples TRBV12-3 or TRBV12-4 to TRBJ2-6; no reliable D call. V lost 2 bases to trimming and J lost 4 bases, with 3 bases between them. This CDR3 is 13 amino acids long. CDR3 sequence reads: CASSLQGANVLTF. CDR3 sequence (DNA): TGTGCCAGCAGTTTACAGGGGGCCAACGTCCTGACTTTC.